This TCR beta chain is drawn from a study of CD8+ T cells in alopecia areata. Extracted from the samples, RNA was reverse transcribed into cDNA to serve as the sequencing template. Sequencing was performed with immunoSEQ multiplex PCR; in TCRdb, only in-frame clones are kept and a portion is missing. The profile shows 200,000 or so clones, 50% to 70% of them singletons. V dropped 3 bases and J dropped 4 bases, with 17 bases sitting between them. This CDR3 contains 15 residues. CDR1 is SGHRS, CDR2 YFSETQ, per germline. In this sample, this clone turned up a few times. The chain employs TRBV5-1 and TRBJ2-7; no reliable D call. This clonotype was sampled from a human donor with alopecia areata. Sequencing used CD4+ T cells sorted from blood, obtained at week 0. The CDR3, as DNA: TGCGCCAGCAGCTCGGACCCTGTGGGGAAATACGAGCAGTACTTC. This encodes CASSSDPVGKYEQYF.